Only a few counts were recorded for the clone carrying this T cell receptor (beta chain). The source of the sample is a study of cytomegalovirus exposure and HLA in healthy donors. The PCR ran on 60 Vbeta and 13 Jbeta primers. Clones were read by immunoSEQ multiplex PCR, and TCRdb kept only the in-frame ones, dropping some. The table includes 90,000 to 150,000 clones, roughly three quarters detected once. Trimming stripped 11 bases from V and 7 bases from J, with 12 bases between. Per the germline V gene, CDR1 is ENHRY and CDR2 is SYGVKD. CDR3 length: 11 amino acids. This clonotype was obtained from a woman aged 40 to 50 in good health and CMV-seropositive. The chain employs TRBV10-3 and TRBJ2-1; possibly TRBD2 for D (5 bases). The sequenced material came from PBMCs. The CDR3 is CAASGGNEQFF. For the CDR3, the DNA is TGTGCCGCCTCCGGCGGGAATGAGCAGTTCTTC.